This is a list of T cell receptor beta chains from one sample in a study of cytomegalovirus exposure and HLA in healthy donors. The data were produced by immunoSEQ multiplex PCR, yet TCRdb's version contains in-frame clones alone and is incomplete. This sample has about 86,000 clones, with 70% to 80% found just once. The sequenced sample consisted of PBMCs. All receptors come from a woman aged 40 to 50 in good health and CMV-seropositive. The CDR3 runs from the conserved cysteine through the conserved F or W. The order of the fields is J gene, V gene, clone size, D gene, CDR3 protein, CDR3 DNA. The D gene is left open where the match is weak. Only some rows state a clone size, as once, few, many or a class for expanded clones.

>TRBJ2-5|TRBV25-1|-|TRBD2
CASRAGGSETQYF
TGTGCCAGCCGAGCGGGGGGCTCTGAGACCCAGTACTTC
>TRBJ2-1|TRBV30|-|TRBD1
CAWIYSGTGPFWGYNEQFF
TGTGCCTGGATTTACTCCGGGACAGGGCCCTTTTGGGGGTACAATGAGCAGTTCTTC
>TRBJ1-2|TRBV5-1|few|-
CASRQGPREGYTF
TGCGCCAGCAGACAGGGACCGCGTGAAGGCTACACCTTC
>TRBJ1-1|TRBV28|once|TRBD1
CASSLPPTGLTEAFF
TGTGCCAGCAGTTTACCTCCGACAGGGTTGACTGAAGCTTTCTTT
>TRBJ2-7|TRBV14|-|TRBD2
CASSHTAGASYEQYF
TGTGCCAGCAGCCACACAGCGGGGGCCTCCTACGAGCAGTACTTC
>TRBJ2-7|TRBV6-1|-|-
CASSNRVSYEQYF
TGTGCCAGCAGTAATAGAGTGTCCTACGAGCAGTACTTC
>TRBJ2-1|TRBV7-2|once|-
CASSLAGLANEQFF
TGTGCCAGCAGCTTAGCGGGGCTAGCGAATGAGCAGTTCTTC
>TRBJ2-5|TRBV28|-|TRBD2
CASSLSSSGRWETQYF
TGTGCCAGCAGTTTATCGTCTAGCGGGAGATGGGAGACCCAGTACTTC
>TRBJ1-2|TRBV9|-|-
CASSEFHGGTTTGYTF
TGTGCCAGCAGCGAGTTCCATGGGGGGACTACTACTGGCTACACCTTC
>TRBJ2-2|TRBV6-5|-|-
CASSQGTNTGELFF
TGTGCCAGCAGTCAGGGTACGAACACCGGGGAGCTGTTTTTT
>TRBJ1-1|TRBV19|-|-
CASSPLTGAEAFF
TGTGCCAGTAGTCCCCTCACAGGAGCTGAAGCTTTCTTT
>TRBJ1-5|TRBV2|-|-
CASSEWGGGSFNQPQHF
TGTGCCAGCAGTGAATGGGGCGGGGGGTCCTTCAATCAGCCCCAGCATTTT
>TRBJ2-7|TRBV28|-|TRBD2
CASSPGTSGKYEQYF
TGTGCCAGCAGTCCCGGGACTAGCGGGAAGTACGAGCAGTACTTC
>TRBJ1-6|TRBV4-1|-|TRBD1
CASSLGQGNSPLHF
TGCGCCAGCAGCCTAGGACAGGGTAATTCACCCCTCCACTTT
>TRBJ2-1|TRBV7-2|-|TRBD2
CASSPSGSAGSYNEQFF
TGTGCCAGCAGCCCTAGCGGGAGCGCGGGCTCCTACAATGAGCAGTTCTTC
>TRBJ1-1|TRBV15|-|-
CATSRGQLMNTEAFF
TGTGCCACCAGCAGAGGGCAACTAATGAACACTGAAGCTTTCTTT
>TRBJ2-1|TRBV10-2|-|-
CASRRGNSYNEQFF
TGCGCCAGCAGGCGGGGAAACTCCTACAATGAGCAGTTCTTC
>TRBJ2-7|TRBV21-1|-|-
CASSKGSGQDSSKQYF
TGTGCCAGCAGCAAAGGATCGGGCCAGGACTCCTCGAAGCAGTACTTC
>TRBJ1-1|TRBV10-3|-|TRBD1
CAISETGGTEAFF
TGTGCCATCAGTGAAACAGGGGGAACTGAAGCTTTCTTT
>TRBJ2-5|TRBV27|-|-
CASRKTLQETQYF
TGTGCCAGTCGCAAGACTCTCCAAGAGACCCAGTACTTC
>TRBJ1-3|TRBV5-1|few|-
CASSLGEGLTGNTIYF
TGCGCCAGCAGCTTGGGTGAGGGTTTGACTGGAAACACCATATATTTT
>TRBJ2-7|TRBV19|-|TRBD1
CASSLRDRSFSEQYF
TGTGCCAGTAGCCTCCGGGACAGGTCCTTCTCCGAGCAGTACTTC
>TRBJ2-3|TRBV15|-|-
CATSRESGRDTQYF
TGTGCCACCAGCAGAGAGTCAGGGCGGGACACGCAGTATTTT
>TRBJ2-2|TRBV5-1|-|TRBD2
CASSSGLAGVTTGELFF
TGCGCCAGCAGCTCGGGACTAGCGGGAGTAACTACCGGGGAGCTGTTTTTT
>TRBJ1-5|TRBV6-1|-|TRBD1
CASSVQDRAKPQPQHF
TGTGCCAGCAGTGTGCAGGACAGGGCGAAGCCTCAGCCCCAGCATTTT
>TRBJ1-1|TRBV5-1|few|TRBD1
CASSLVGDRATEAFF
TGCGCCAGCAGCTTGGTGGGGGACAGAGCCACTGAAGCTTTCTTT
>TRBJ2-2|TRBV11-3|once|TRBD1
CASSEDRGRTGELFF
TGTGCCAGCAGCGAAGACAGGGGGCGGACCGGGGAGCTGTTTTTT
>TRBJ2-7|TRBV6-1|-|-
CASKDTRQSYEQYF
TGTGCCAGCAAAGACACACGGCAAAGTTACGAGCAGTACTTC
>TRBJ1-1|TRBV4-1|few|-
CASSQGAYEAFF
TGCGCCAGCAGCCAAGGGGCTTATGAAGCTTTCTTT
>TRBJ1-2|TRBV2|few|TRBD1
CASSGQIRGLHGYTF
TGTGCCAGCAGTGGCCAAATCAGGGGGCTGCATGGCTACACCTTC
>TRBJ1-5|TRBV5-6|many|-
CASSPWGGEPSSQPQHF
TGTGCCAGCAGCCCTTGGGGGGGGGAACCGTCATCTCAGCCCCAGCATTTT
>TRBJ1-1|TRBV7-3|-|-
CASSMDRSNTEAFF
TGTGCCAGCAGCATGGACAGATCGAACACTGAAGCTTTCTTT
>TRBJ2-7|TRBV7-2|once|-
CASSPGVGTEQYF
TGTGCCAGCAGCCCAGGTGTGGGCACCGAGCAGTACTTC
>TRBJ1-2|TRBV28|-|-
CASSLPGGGYTF
TGTGCCAGCAGTTTACCCGGGGGAGGCTACACCTTC
>TRBJ2-5|TRBV7-6|once|-
CASSQWGLWTQYF
TGTGCCAGCAGCCAGTGGGGCCTCTGGACCCAGTACTTC
>TRBJ1-1|TRBV6-1|-|TRBD1
CASSGQGGGNTEAFF
TGTGCCAGCAGTGGACAGGGAGGAGGGAACACTGAAGCTTTCTTT
>TRBJ2-5|TRBV4-1|-|-
CASSQAASQETQYF
TGCGCCAGCAGCCAAGCGGCTAGTCAAGAGACCCAGTACTTC
>TRBJ2-7|TRBV19|-|TRBD2
CASSMGTSGSERVEQYF
TGTGCCAGTAGTATGGGGACTAGCGGGAGTGAAAGAGTCGAGCAGTACTTC
>TRBJ2-1|TRBV11-3|once|-
CASSLSPYNEQFF
TGTGCCAGCAGCCTAAGTCCATACAATGAGCAGTTCTTC
>TRBJ2-3|TRBV14|-|TRBD1
CASSQEGWGKLGGWDTQYF
TGTGCCAGCAGCCAAGAGGGTTGGGGTAAGTTAGGGGGCTGGGATACGCAGTATTTT
>TRBJ2-2|TRBV4-2|-|-
CASSQDHRGGTGELFF
TGTGCCAGCAGCCAAGACCACAGGGGGGGGACCGGGGAGCTGTTTTTT
>TRBJ1-2|TRBV29-1|-|-
CSAPGLNYGYTF
TGCAGCGCCCCTGGGCTTAACTATGGCTACACCTTC